Described below is a single T cell receptor (beta chain) sequence and its context. The V end lost 0 bases, the J end lost 2 bases, and 10 bases lay between the germline ends. The CDR3 is 15 residues long. The germline V gene has CDR1 LNHDA and CDR2 SQIVND (reference sequence). Amplified TCR beta CDR3 regions derived from RNA transcripts. A first-round RT-PCR of the TCR CDR3 used the HTBI primer set. TCRdb processed the multiplex PCR reads anew with MiXCR; each CDR3 protein has one entry. Of roughly 350,000 distinct CDR3 sequences in the sample, approximately 15% are singletons; the top ten hold roughly 33%. This sample is drawn from a study of T cells in Graves' hyperthyroidism and ophthalmopathy.

The V call is TRBV19, the J call TRBJ1-2; D is unresolved. Input material: blood. This TCR came from a woman in her forties with Graves' ophthalmopathy. The CDR3 here is CASSIEDGSNYGYTF. The DNA of the CDR3 is TGTGCCAGTAGTATAGAGGACGGTTCCAACTATGGCTACACCTTC.